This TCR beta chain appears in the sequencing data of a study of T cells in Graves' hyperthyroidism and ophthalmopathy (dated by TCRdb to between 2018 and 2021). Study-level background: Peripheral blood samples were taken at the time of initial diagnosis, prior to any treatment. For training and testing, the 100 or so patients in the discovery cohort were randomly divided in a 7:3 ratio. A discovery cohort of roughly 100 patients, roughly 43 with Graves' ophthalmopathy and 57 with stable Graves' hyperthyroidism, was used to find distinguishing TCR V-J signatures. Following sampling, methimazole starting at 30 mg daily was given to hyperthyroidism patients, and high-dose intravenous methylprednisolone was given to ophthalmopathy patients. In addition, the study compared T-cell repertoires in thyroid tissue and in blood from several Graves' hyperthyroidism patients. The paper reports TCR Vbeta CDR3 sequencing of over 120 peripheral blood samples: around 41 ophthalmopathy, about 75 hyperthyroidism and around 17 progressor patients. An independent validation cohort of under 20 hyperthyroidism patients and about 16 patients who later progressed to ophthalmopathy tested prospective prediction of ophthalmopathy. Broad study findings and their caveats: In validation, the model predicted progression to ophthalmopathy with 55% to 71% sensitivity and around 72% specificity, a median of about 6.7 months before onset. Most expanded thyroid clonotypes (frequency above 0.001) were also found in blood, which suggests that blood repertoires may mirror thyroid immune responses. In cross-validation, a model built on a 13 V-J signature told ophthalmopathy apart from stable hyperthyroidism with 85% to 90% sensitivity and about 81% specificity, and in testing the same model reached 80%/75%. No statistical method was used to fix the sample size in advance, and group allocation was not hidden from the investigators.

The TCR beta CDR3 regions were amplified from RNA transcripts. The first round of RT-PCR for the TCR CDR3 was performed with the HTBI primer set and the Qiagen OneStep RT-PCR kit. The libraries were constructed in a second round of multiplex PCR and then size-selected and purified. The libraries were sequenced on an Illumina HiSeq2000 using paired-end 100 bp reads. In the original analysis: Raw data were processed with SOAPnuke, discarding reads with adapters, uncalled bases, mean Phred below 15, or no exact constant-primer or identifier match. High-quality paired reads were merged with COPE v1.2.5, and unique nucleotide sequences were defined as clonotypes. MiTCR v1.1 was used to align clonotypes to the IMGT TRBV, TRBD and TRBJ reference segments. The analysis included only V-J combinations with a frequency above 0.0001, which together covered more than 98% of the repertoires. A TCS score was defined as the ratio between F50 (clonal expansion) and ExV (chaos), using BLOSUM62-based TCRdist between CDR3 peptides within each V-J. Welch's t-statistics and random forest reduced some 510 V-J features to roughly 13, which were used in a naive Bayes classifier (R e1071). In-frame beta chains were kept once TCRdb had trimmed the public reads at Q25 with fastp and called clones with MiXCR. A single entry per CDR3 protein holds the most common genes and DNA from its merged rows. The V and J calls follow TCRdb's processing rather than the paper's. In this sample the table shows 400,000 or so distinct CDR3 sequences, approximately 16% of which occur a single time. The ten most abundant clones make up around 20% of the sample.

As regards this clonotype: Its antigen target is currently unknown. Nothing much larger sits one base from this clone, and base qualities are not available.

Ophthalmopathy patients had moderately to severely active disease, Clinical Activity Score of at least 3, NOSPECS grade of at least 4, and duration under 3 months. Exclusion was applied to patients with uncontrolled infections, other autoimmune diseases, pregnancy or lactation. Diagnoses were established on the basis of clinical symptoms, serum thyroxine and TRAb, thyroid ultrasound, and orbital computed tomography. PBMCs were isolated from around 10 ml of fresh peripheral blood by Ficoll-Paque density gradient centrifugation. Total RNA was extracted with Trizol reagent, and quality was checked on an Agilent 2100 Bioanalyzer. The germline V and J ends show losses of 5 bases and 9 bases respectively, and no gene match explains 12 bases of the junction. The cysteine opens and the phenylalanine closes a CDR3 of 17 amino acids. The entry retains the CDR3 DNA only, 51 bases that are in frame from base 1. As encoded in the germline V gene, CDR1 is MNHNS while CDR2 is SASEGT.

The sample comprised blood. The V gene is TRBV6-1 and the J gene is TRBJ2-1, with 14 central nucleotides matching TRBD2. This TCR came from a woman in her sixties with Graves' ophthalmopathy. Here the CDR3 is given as CASSRRLAGGPSGEQFF. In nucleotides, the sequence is TGTGCCAGCAGTCGACGACTAGCGGGAGGGCCCTCGGGTGAGCAGTTCTTC.